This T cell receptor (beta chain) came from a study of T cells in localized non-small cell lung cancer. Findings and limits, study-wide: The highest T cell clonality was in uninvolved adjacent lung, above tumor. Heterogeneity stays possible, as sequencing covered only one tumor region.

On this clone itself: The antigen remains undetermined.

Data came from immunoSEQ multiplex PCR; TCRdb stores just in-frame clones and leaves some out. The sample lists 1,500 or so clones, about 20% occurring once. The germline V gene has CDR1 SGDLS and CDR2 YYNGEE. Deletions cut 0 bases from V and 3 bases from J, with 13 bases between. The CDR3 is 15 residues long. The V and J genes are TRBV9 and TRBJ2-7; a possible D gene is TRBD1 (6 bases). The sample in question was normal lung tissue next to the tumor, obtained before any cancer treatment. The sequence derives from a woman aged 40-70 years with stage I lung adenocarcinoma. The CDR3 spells CASSVATGIVYEQYF. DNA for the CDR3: TGTGCCAGCAGCGTAGCTACAGGGATAGTCTACGAGCAGTACTTC.